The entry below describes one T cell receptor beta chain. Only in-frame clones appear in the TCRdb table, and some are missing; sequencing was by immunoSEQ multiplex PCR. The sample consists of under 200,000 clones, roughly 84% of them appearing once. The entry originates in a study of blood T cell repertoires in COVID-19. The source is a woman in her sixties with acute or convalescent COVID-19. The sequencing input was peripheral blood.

For the CDR3, the DNA is TGTGCCAGCAGTTACTCACAGGGCAAATCCTCCTACAATGAGCAGTTCTTC. It is translated as CASSYSQGKSSYNEQFF. The rearrangement links TRBV6-2 or TRBV6-3 to TRBJ2-1; possibly TRBD1 for D (6 bases). V was clipped by 0 bases and J by 0 bases, with 12 bases between them. The CDR3 contains 17 residues. Germline V gene data show CDR1 as MNHEY and CDR2 as SVGEGT.